This T cell receptor beta chain was retrieved from a study of cytomegalovirus exposure and HLA in healthy donors. In the study overall: Unique TCRs from HLA-typed donors, 70 million to 100 million of them, were held in an early data release. Clustering assigned 81% of the 350 to 400 genotyped donors to the Caucasian-associated ancestry cluster.

The PCR was carried out with 60 Vbeta primers and 13 Jbeta primers. The table came from immunoSEQ multiplex PCR; TCRdb's copy has only in-frame clones and leaves some out. The sample contains about 180,000 clones, roughly 82% of which appear only once. Study observations and caveats: Among donors in an Asian-associated ancestry cluster, a later analysis reportedly found fewer N-insertions than the roughly 680-donor mean. Researchers reported in a later analysis that a missense DCLRE1C variant was tied to TCR beta V- and J-gene trimming.

This clone was detected only a few times. Its antigen is not identified. The CDR3 runs 14 residues. Looked up from germline, CDR1 is SEHNR and CDR2 is FQNEAQ (reference sequence). Deletions cut 1 base from V and 1 base from J, with 7 bases between. The rearrangement joins TRBV7-9 to TRBJ1-1, with TRBD1 as a possible D gene (5 bases). This TCR was recovered from a girl under 10 years old in good health and CMV-seropositive. What was sequenced was PBMCs. The DNA for the CDR3 is TGTGCCAGCAGCTTAGACGGGGGGAACACTGAAGCTTTCTTT. Protein product: CASSLDGGNTEAFF.